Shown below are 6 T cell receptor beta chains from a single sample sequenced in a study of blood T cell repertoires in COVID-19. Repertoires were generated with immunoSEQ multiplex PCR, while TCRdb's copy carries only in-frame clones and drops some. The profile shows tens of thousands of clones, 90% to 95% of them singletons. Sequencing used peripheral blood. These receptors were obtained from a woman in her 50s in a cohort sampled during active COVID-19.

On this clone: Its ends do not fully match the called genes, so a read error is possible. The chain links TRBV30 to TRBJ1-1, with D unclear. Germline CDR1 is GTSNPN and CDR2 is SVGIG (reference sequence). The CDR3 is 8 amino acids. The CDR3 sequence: CAWSVLDF. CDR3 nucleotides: TGTGCCTGGAGTGTACTCGACTTT.

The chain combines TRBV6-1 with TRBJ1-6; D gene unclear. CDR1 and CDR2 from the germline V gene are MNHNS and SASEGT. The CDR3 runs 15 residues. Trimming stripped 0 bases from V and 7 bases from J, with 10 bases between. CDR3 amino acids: CASSEAHGGNSPLHF. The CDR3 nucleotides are TGTGCCAGCAGTGAAGCCCACGGAGGGAATTCACCCCTCCACTTT.

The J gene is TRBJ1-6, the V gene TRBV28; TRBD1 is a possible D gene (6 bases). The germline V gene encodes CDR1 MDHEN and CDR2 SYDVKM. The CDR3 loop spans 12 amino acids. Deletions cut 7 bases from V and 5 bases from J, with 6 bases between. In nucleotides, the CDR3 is TGTGCCAGCAAGGGGGATAATTCACCCCTCCACTTT. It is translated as CASKGDNSPLHF.

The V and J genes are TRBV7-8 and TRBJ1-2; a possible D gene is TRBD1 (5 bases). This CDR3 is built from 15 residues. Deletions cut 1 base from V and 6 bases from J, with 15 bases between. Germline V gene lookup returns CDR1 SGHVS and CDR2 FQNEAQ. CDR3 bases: TGTGCCAGCAGCTTAGGAATAGGAGGGGTAGATGGCTACACCTTC. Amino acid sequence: CASSLGIGGVDGYTF.

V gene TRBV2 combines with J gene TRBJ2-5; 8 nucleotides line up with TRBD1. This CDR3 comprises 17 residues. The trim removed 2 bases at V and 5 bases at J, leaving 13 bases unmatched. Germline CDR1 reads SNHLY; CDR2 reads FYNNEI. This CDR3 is CASSEISWTGIWETQYF. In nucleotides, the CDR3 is TGTGCCAGCAGTGAAATTAGTTGGACAGGGATTTGGGAGACCCAGTACTTC. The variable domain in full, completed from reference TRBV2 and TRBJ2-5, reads EPEVTQTPSHQVTQMGQEVILRCVPISNHLYFYWYRQILGQKVEFLVSFYNNEISEKSEIFDDQFSVERPDGSNFTLKIRSTKLEDSAMYFCASSEISWTGIWETQYFGPGTRLLVL.

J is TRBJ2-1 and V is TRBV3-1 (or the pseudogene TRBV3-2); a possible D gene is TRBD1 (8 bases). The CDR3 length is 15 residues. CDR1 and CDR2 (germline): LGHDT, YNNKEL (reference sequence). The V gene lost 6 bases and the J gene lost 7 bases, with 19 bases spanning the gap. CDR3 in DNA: TGTGCCAGCAGGGTACAGGGGGGGGTACCAAATGAGCAGTTCTTC. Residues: CASRVQGGVPNEQFF.